These 12 T cell receptor beta chains share one sample of origin, sequenced in a study of post-analysis software for immune sequencing data. Findings of the study overall: In patients, TRBV5-6, TRBV5-1 and TRBV20-1 belonged to several TRBV segments found more frequently than in controls.

The TCR beta cDNA libraries carried unique molecular identifiers. TCRdb analysed the PCR reads with MiXCR anew, one entry per CDR3 protein. Here the sample spans about 190,000 distinct CDR3 sequences, around 29% being singletons. The antigens for these receptors are not known. The source material was blood. These receptors were taken from a girl between 2 and 17 years old with multiple sclerosis.

Many counts were recorded for this clonotype. This chain connects TRBV28 to TRBJ1-2; perhaps TRBD1 as D (5 bases). From germline, CDR1 is MDHEN and CDR2 SYDVKM. V gave up 6 bases and J gave up 7 bases, with 12 bases separating them. This CDR3 has 12 residues. CDR3 nucleotide sequence: TGTGCCAGCAGCCCCGGGGCTCGTGGCTACACCTTC. It specifies CASSPGARGYTF.

Ten or more counts support this clonotype. This chain connects TRBV5-1 to TRBJ1-2, with a weak D call TRBD1 (5 bases). CDR1 and CDR2 (germline): SGHRS, YFSETQ. V dropped 0 bases and J dropped 6 bases, with 6 bases sitting between them. This CDR3 is built from 12 residues. The CDR3 nucleotides are TGCGCCAGCAGCTTGGTAGGGGATGGCTACACCTTC. Its protein product is CASSLVGDGYTF. The variable domain in full, with the rest retrieved from reference TRBV5-1 and TRBJ1-2, is KAGVTQTPRYLIKTRGQQVTLSCSPISGHRSVSWYQQTPGQGLQFLFEYFSETQRNKGNFPGRFSGRQFSNSRSEMNVSTLELGDSALYLCASSLVGDGYTFGSGTRLTVV.

This clonotype appeared a few times. The rearrangement links TRBV27 to TRBJ2-3; 7 positions agree with TRBD2. CDR3 size: 17 residues. V lost 6 bases and J lost 1; bases outside the gene matches: 13. CDR1 is MNHEY and CDR2 is SMNVEV in the germline V gene (reference sequence). The CDR3 reads CASSPGEGRGGTDTQYF. CDR3 sequence (DNA): TGTGCCAGCAGCCCTGGGGAGGGCCGAGGCGGCACAGATACGCAGTATTTT.

This clonotype occurred a few times. The chain combines TRBV28 with TRBJ2-7; D is unclear. V dropped 6 bases and J dropped 2 bases, with 20 bases sitting between them. The CDR3 has 16 residues. The germline CDR1 and CDR2 sequences are MDHEN and SYDVKM. Written as DNA, the CDR3 is TGTGCCAGCAGCTCCATGCCGGAGAGAGGAGCCTACGAGCAGTACTTC. This sequence encodes CASSSMPERGAYEQYF.

This clonotype occurred many times. V usage is TRBV2 and J usage is TRBJ2-5; the match to TRBD2 covers 7 bases. Trimming at V came to 5 bases and at J to 8 bases, leaving 5 bases not matched to a gene. The CDR3 consists of 12 residues. CDR1 and CDR2 from the germline V gene are SNHLY and FYNNEI. This CDR3 is CASSFREATQYF. The DNA of the CDR3 is TGTGCCAGCAGTTTCCGGGAGGCCACCCAGTACTTC.

This chain uses TRBV12-3 or TRBV12-4 with TRBJ2-7; 8 bases match TRBD1. The CDR3 spans 15 residues. The trim removed 5 bases at V and 2 bases at J, leaving 8 bases unmatched. Here the CDR3 reads CASSDPGQGTYEQYF. DNA of the CDR3: TGTGCCAGCAGTGACCCCGGACAGGGAACCTACGAGCAGTACTTC.

The CDR3 DNA reads as TGTGCCATCAGTGAGCCGTGGCGCACCAGCGGGGGCTCCTACGAGCAGTACTTC. Translating it yields CAISEPWRTSGGSYEQYF. The genes are TRBV10-3 and TRBJ2-7; 8 nucleotides align to TRBD2. The ends lost 2 bases at V and 0 bases at J; junction bases unmatched: 12. Germline CDR1 reads ENHRY; CDR2 reads SYGVKD. The CDR3 covers 18 residues.

About this clonotype itself: This sequence may be a read error, since a much larger clone differs from it by one base. This chain uses TRBV20-1 with TRBJ2-7; 9 positions match TRBD1. V shed 6 bases and J 7 bases; nucleotides not matched to a gene: 13. This CDR3 region has 14 residues. Germline values: CDR1 DFQATT, CDR2 SNEGSKA (reference sequence). The CDR3 region is CSADRDRDSREQYF. The CDR3, as DNA: TGCAGTGCCGACCGGGACAGGGACTCGAGGGAGCAGTACTTC.

Only a few counts were recorded for this clonotype. This may stem from a read error, because a much larger clone lies one nucleotide away. The rearrangement links TRBV7-9 to TRBJ1-2; D remains ambiguous. This CDR3 has 14 residues. Trimming took off 3 bases at V and 7 bases at J, with 15 bases between the two ends. Germline values: CDR1 SEHNR, CDR2 FQNEAQ (reference sequence). The CDR3 region has the DNA TGTGCCAGCAGCTTGGGTTTCGGGATAAGTGGCTACACCTTC. Its translation is CASSLGFGISGYTF. Supplemented by reference TRBV7-9 and TRBJ1-2, the full variable domain reads DTGVSQNPRHKITKRGQNVTFRCDPISEHNRLYWYRQTLGQGPEFLTYFQNEAQLEKSRLLSDRFSAERPKGSFSTLEIQRTEQGDSAMYLCASSLGFGISGYTFGSGTRLTVV.

The chain links TRBV2 to TRBJ1-3; weak D call: TRBD1 (5 bases). This CDR3 comprises 15 residues. The germline CDR1 and CDR2 sequences are SNHLY and FYNNEI. Trimming left V 9 bases short and J 1 base short, with 16 bases between. The CDR3 sequence: CASWDPGWSGNTIYF. The CDR3 DNA reads TGTGCCAGTTGGGACCCGGGGTGGTCTGGAAACACCATATATTTT.

The V call is TRBV10-3, the J call TRBJ2-6; TRBD1 matches at 11 bases. Germline trimming cut 4 bases from V and 2 bases from J; bases unmatched to any gene: 7. This CDR3 is 18 amino acids long. Germline CDR1 reads ENHRY; CDR2 reads SYGVKD. CDR3 nucleotides: TGTGCCATCAGTGGTACCGGGACAGGGGGTACTGGGGCCAACGTCCTGACTTTC. Encoded protein: CAISGTGTGGTGANVLTF.

Note on this clonotype: This sequence may be a read error, since a much larger clone differs from it by one base. CDR3: CASREGQRADTQYF. Written as DNA, the CDR3 is TGTGCCAGCAGGGAGGGACAGCGCGCAGATACGCAGTATTTT. V and J are TRBV9 and TRBJ2-3; D possibly corresponds to TRBD1 (7 bases). The CDR3 loop spans 14 amino acids. The ends were cut back, 5 bases at V and 4 bases at J, with 14 bases in the middle. Germline CDR1 is SGDLS and CDR2 is YYNGEE.